Included here is one TCR beta chain sequence, with context. Using immunoSEQ multiplex PCR, the repertoire was profiled, and TCRdb retains in-frame clones only, with some absent. The sample shows about 170,000 clones, 86% of them seen only once. The sample is drawn from a study of blood T cell repertoires in COVID-19. Between the trimmed V and J ends, which lost 9 bases and 9 bases, there was a span of 21 bases. This CDR3 has 14 residues. Germline V gives CDR1 LNHDA, CDR2 SQIVND (reference sequence). Sequenced sample: peripheral blood. This receptor was obtained from a woman aged 80 or over in a cohort sampled during active or convalescent COVID-19. This chain joins TRBV19 and TRBJ1-5; D is perhaps TRBD1 (5 bases). The CDR3 nucleotides are TGTGCCAGCCGGGAGGGGCAGGGTACCGGGCCCCAGCATTTT. It translates to CASREGQGTGPQHF.